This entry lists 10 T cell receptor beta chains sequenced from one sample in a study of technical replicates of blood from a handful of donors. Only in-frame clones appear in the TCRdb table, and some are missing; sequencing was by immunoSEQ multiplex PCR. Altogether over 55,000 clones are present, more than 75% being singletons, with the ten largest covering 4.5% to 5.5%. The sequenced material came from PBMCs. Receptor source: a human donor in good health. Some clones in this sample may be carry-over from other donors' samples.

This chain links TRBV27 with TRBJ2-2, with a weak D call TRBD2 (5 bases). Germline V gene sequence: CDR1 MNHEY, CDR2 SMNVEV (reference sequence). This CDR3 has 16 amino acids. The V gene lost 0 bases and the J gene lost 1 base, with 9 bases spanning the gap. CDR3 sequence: CASSLSRGGNTGELFF. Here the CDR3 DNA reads TGTGCCAGCAGTTTATCTCGAGGAGGGAACACCGGGGAGCTGTTTTTT.

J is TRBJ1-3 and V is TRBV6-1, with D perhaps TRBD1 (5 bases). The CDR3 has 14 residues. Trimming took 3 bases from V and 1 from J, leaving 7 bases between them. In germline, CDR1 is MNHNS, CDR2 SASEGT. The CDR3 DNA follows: TGTGCCAGCAGTGAGGGGCATTCTGGAAACACCATATATTTT. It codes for CASSEGHSGNTIYF.

In nucleotides, the CDR3 is TGCGCCAGCAGCCAAGATGGGACAGGGCCCCAGCCCCAGCATTTT. It specifies CASSQDGTGPQPQHF. This chain connects TRBV4-3 to TRBJ1-5; 9 bases align to TRBD1. This CDR3 comprises 15 residues. Germline CDR1 LGHNA, CDR2 YSLEER. V trimming: 0 bases; J trimming: 7 bases; junction bases outside the gene matches: 4.

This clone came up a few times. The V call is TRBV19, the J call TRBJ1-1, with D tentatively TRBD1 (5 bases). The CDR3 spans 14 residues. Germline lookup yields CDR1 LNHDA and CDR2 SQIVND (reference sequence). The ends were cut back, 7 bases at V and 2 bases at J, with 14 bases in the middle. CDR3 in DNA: TGTGCCAGTATTCAGACAGAGACAAACACTGAAGCTTTCTTT. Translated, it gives CASIQTETNTEAFF.

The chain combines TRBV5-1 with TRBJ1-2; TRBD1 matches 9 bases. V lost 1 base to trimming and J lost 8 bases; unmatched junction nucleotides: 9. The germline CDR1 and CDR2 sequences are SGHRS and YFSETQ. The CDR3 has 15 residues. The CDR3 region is CASSLTRTGEFGYTF. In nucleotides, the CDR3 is TGCGCCAGCAGCTTGACCCGGACAGGGGAATTCGGCTACACCTTC.

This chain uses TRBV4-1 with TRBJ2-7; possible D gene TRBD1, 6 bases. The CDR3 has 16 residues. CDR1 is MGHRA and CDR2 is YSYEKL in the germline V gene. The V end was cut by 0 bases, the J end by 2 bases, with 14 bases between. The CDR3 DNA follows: TGCGCCAGCAGCCAAGATTGGCCAGGGGTTACCTACGAGCAGTACTTC. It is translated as CASSQDWPGVTYEQYF.

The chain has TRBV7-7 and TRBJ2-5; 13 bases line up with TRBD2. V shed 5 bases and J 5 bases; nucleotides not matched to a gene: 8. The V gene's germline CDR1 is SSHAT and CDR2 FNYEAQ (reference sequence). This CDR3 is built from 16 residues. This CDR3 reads CASSMGLAGSGETQYF. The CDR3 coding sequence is TGTGCCAGCAGCATGGGACTAGCGGGGTCCGGGGAGACCCAGTACTTC.

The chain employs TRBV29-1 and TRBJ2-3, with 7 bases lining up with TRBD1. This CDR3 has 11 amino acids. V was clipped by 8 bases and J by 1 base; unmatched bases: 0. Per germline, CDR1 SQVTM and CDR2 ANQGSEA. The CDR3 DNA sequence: TGCAGCCAGGGGGGCACAGATACGCAGTATTTT. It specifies CSQGGTDTQYF.

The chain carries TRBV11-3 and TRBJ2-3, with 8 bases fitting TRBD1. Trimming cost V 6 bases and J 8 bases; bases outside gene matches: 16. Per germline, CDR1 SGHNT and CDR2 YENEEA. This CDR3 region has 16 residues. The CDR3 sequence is CASSVTQGALSGTQYF. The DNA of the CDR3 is TGTGCCAGCAGTGTTACCCAGGGGGCCCTTAGCGGTACGCAGTATTTT.

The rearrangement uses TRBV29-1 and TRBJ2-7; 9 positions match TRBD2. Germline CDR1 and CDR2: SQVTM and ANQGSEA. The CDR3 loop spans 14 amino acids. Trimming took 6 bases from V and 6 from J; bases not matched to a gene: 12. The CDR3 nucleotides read TGCAGCGTCCTGGGGACTAGCCCTGACTCCGAGCAGTACTTC. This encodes CSVLGTSPDSEQYF.